Only a few counts were recorded for the clone carrying this T cell receptor (beta chain). Its antigen is undetermined. These data are taken from a study of beta chain features in type 1 diabetes. Study-wide results and caveats: Shorter TCRB CDR3s, moderately but significantly so, marked every one of the four CD4+ subsets in Type 1 diabetes patients. Fewer junction insertions and more nucleotide deletions appeared in type 1 diabetes patients.

Germline CDR1 SGHAT, CDR2 FQNNGV. The CDR3 length is 15 residues. Trimming left V 2 bases short and J 2 bases short, with 12 bases between. Expressed TCRB transcripts were sequenced because the entire RNA isolate underwent reverse transcription. Clones were sequenced by immunoSEQ multiplex PCR, and TCRdb holds only the in-frame ones, with some missing. This sample yields approximately 160,000 clones, of which about 9.4% are seen a single time; more than 0.45% belongs to the top ten. The V call is TRBV11-2, the J call TRBJ1-1; TRBD1 is a possible D gene (6 bases). Sequenced material: central memory CD4+ T cells from blood. The TCR comes from a man aged 25-45 years with type 1 diabetes. The CDR3 coding sequence is TGTGCCAGCAGCTTAATGGGGGCATCCAACACTGAAGCTTTCTTT. Translation gives CASSLMGASNTEAFF.